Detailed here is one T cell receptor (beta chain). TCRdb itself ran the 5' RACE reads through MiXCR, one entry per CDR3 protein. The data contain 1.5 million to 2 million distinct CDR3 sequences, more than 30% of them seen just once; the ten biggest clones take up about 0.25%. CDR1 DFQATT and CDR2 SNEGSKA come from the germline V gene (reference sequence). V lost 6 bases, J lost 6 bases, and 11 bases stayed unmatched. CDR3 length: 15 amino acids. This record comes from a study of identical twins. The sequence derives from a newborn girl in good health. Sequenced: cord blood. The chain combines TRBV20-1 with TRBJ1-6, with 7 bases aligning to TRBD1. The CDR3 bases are TGCAGTGCAGGCACAGCGACAGGGCTTAATTCACCCCTCCACTTT. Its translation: CSAGTATGLNSPLHF.